This entry is about one T cell receptor (beta chain). The antigen is undetermined. The CDR3 sequence is 17 residues long. UMIs were included in TCR beta cDNA generated by 5'RACE template switching. TCRdb reprocessed the 5' RACE reads and keeps a single row for each CDR3 protein, giving no DNA. The clone table shows 300,000 to 500,000 distinct CDR3 sequences, with the ten largest holding around 11%. This sample was taken from a study of T cells expressing NK-cell markers. Across the study: Obtained from sorted CD3+CD56+NKG2C+, CD3+CD56+NKG2C- and CD3+CD56-NKG2C+ T cells were the TCR beta repertoires. Seven donors tested HCMV-seropositive and one tested seronegative among the eight sequenced.

Study conclusions and caveats: Top CD8+ clonotypes included the dominant CD3+CD56+NKG2C+ clonotypes in several donors.

The receptor comes from a woman in her fifties or sixties in good health. Sequenced material: blood T cells: a sorted CD56 or NKG2C T cell subset, CD4+ or CD8+ T cells, or bulk PBMC T cells (not recorded which). This chain uses TRBV12-3 or TRBV12-4 with TRBJ1-5; TCRdb's D call, TRBD1, is unchecked because there is no DNA. This CDR3 is CASSLSDPGAINQPQHF.